The rows below give T cell receptor beta chains drawn from one sample of a study of cytomegalovirus exposure and HLA in healthy donors. The table came from immunoSEQ multiplex PCR; TCRdb's copy has only in-frame clones and leaves some out. Among 150,000 to 200,000 clones listed, about 86% were seen once. The sample taken for sequencing was PBMCs. Source of these receptors: a woman aged 18 to 35 in good health and CMV-seronegative. Both conserved end residues are part of each CDR3. A D gene is named only where the DNA matches it firmly. For some rows the clone size is stated as once, few or many, or as a class when expanded; others skip it.

clone_size: .; v_call: TRBV10-2; j_call: TRBJ2-3; d_call: TRBD1; cdr3_nt: TGCGCCAGTAGACAGGGTATGGCAGATACGCAGTATTTT; cdr3_aa: CASRQGMADTQYF
clone_size: .; v_call: TRBV9; j_call: TRBJ2-3; d_call: TRBD2; cdr3_nt: TGTGCCAGCGGTGAGCGGGGGGGAAGCACAGATACGCAGTATTTT; cdr3_aa: CASGERGGSTDTQYF
clone_size: few; v_call: TRBV11-2; j_call: TRBJ1-1; d_call: .; cdr3_nt: TGTGCCAGCAGCTTAGGAGTGACTGAAGCTTTCTTT; cdr3_aa: CASSLGVTEAFF
clone_size: .; v_call: TRBV29-1; j_call: TRBJ2-7; d_call: TRBD1; cdr3_nt: TGCAGCGTTCAAAAGGGGCAGGGGGAGATGCAGTACTTC; cdr3_aa: CSVQKGQGEMQYF
clone_size: .; v_call: TRBV5-5; j_call: TRBJ1-5; d_call: TRBD1; cdr3_nt: TGTGCCAGCAGCTCAGGACAGGCAAAGCAGCCCCAGCATTTT; cdr3_aa: CASSSGQAKQPQHF
clone_size: .; v_call: TRBV29-1; j_call: TRBJ1-2; d_call: .; cdr3_nt: TGCAGCGTTCTAGGGAGAGGGACATCGTCACCTGGCTACACCTTC; cdr3_aa: CSVLGRGTSSPGYTF
clone_size: few; v_call: TRBV28; j_call: TRBJ2-7; d_call: TRBD2; cdr3_nt: TGTGCCAGCAGGGCTAGCGGAGGGTACGAGCAGTACTTC; cdr3_aa: CASRASGGYEQYF
clone_size: .; v_call: TRBV28; j_call: TRBJ1-4; d_call: .; cdr3_nt: TGTGCCACCGCAGTTTCAGTGGGGGGAGGGACTAATGAAAAACTGTTTTTT; cdr3_aa: CATAVSVGGGTNEKLFF
clone_size: once; v_call: TRBV9; j_call: TRBJ2-3; d_call: .; cdr3_nt: TGTGCCAGCAGCGAAGGGGGCCCGGGGGCAGGTGATACGCAGTATTTT; cdr3_aa: CASSEGGPGAGDTQYF
clone_size: .; v_call: TRBV19; j_call: TRBJ1-5; d_call: .; cdr3_nt: TGTGCCAGTAGCGATCGTTATAGATTTATAAATCAGCCCCAGCATTTT; cdr3_aa: CASSDRYRFINQPQHF
clone_size: .; v_call: TRBV5-1; j_call: TRBJ1-1; d_call: .; cdr3_nt: TGCGCCAGCAGCTTCCCGGGTGGGAACACTGAAGCTTTCTTT; cdr3_aa: CASSFPGGNTEAFF
clone_size: .; v_call: TRBV29-1; j_call: TRBJ2-1; d_call: TRBD2; cdr3_nt: TGCAGCGTTGTGGGGACTATCTACAATGAGCAGTTCTTC; cdr3_aa: CSVVGTIYNEQFF
clone_size: .; v_call: TRBV5-6; j_call: TRBJ1-1; d_call: TRBD1; cdr3_nt: TGTGCCAGCAGCTACGACAGGGGGCTTGCTGAAGCTTTCTTT; cdr3_aa: CASSYDRGLAEAFF
clone_size: .; v_call: TRBV11-2; j_call: TRBJ2-1; d_call: .; cdr3_nt: TGTGCCAGCAGTAAATCCGGGGTAGAGCAGTTCTTC; cdr3_aa: CASSKSGVEQFF
clone_size: .; v_call: TRBV7-9; j_call: TRBJ2-3; d_call: TRBD1; cdr3_nt: TGTGCCAGCAGCAGGACCGGGACAGGGAGTTCAGATACGCAGTATTTT; cdr3_aa: CASSRTGTGSSDTQYF
clone_size: .; v_call: TRBV9; j_call: TRBJ2-2; d_call: .; cdr3_nt: TGTGCCAGCAGCGTAGGGGCAGCCCGAAAGTATTCCGGGGAGCTGTTTTTT; cdr3_aa: CASSVGAARKYSGELFF
clone_size: .; v_call: TRBV9; j_call: TRBJ1-1; d_call: .; cdr3_nt: TGTGCCAGCAGCGTAGTCGCAGGGAGGACTGAAGCTTTCTTT; cdr3_aa: CASSVVAGRTEAFF
clone_size: .; v_call: TRBV5-4; j_call: TRBJ1-1; d_call: TRBD1; cdr3_nt: TGTGCCAGCAGCTCACGACAGGGTCGGACTGAAGCTTTCTTT; cdr3_aa: CASSSRQGRTEAFF
clone_size: .; v_call: TRBV9; j_call: TRBJ1-5; d_call: .; cdr3_nt: TGTGCCAGCAGCGTAGATCCAGGGAGCAATCAGCCCCAGCATTTT; cdr3_aa: CASSVDPGSNQPQHF
clone_size: .; v_call: TRBV28; j_call: TRBJ2-2; d_call: .; cdr3_nt: TGTGCCAGCTCGCATATAACCCGACGGGCCGGGGAGCTGTTTTTT; cdr3_aa: CASSHITRRAGELFF
clone_size: once; v_call: TRBV21-1; j_call: TRBJ2-3; d_call: .; cdr3_nt: TGTGCCAGCAGCAAAGGAGGAATCCTAACTAGCACAGATACGCAGTATTTT; cdr3_aa: CASSKGGILTSTDTQYF
clone_size: .; v_call: TRBV28; j_call: TRBJ1-5; d_call: .; cdr3_nt: TGTACCAGCAGTCCCTCGAGGGACAATCAGCCCCAGCATTTT; cdr3_aa: CTSSPSRDNQPQHF
clone_size: .; v_call: TRBV19; j_call: TRBJ2-1; d_call: TRBD1; cdr3_nt: TGTGCCAGTAGTGGGTGGACAGGGGCGTACAATGAGCAGTTCTTC; cdr3_aa: CASSGWTGAYNEQFF
clone_size: .; v_call: TRBV28; j_call: TRBJ2-7; d_call: .; cdr3_nt: TGTGCCAGCAGTTTCTACAGGGCCGAAATGCAAGAGCAGTACTTC; cdr3_aa: CASSFYRAEMQEQYF
clone_size: .; v_call: TRBV27; j_call: TRBJ2-2; d_call: .; cdr3_nt: TGTGCCAGCAGCTTTAGCGGAGGCGGGGAGCTGTTTTTT; cdr3_aa: CASSFSGGGELFF
clone_size: .; v_call: TRBV27; j_call: TRBJ2-1; d_call: TRBD2; cdr3_nt: TGTGCCAGCAGTTTTATACTAGCGGGAGGAGTGAATGAGCAGTTCTTC; cdr3_aa: CASSFILAGGVNEQFF
clone_size: .; v_call: TRBV12-5; j_call: TRBJ1-3; d_call: .; cdr3_nt: TGTGCTAGTGGTTTGAACAGGGGAAACACCATATATTTT; cdr3_aa: CASGLNRGNTIYF
clone_size: .; v_call: TRBV5-4; j_call: TRBJ2-1; d_call: .; cdr3_nt: TGTGCCAGCAGCTTAGGTGGGCCGGCGGAGCAGTTCTTC; cdr3_aa: CASSLGGPAEQFF
clone_size: .; v_call: TRBV30; j_call: TRBJ1-4; d_call: .; cdr3_nt: TGTGCCTGGAGTCAGTCTTCTGAAAAACTGTTTTTT; cdr3_aa: CAWSQSSEKLFF
clone_size: once; v_call: TRBV13; j_call: TRBJ2-1; d_call: .; cdr3_nt: TGTGCCAGCAGCTTAATAGCTGCCGGCTCCTACAATGAGCAGTTCTTC; cdr3_aa: CASSLIAAGSYNEQFF
clone_size: .; v_call: TRBV4-1; j_call: TRBJ1-2; d_call: TRBD1; cdr3_nt: TGCGCCAGCAGCCAAGATTACGGGACAGCCAACTATGGCTACACCTTC; cdr3_aa: CASSQDYGTANYGYTF
clone_size: .; v_call: TRBV5-1; j_call: TRBJ2-1; d_call: TRBD2; cdr3_nt: TGCGCCAGCAGCTTGGGGCTAGCGGGGCTGAACAATGAGCAGTTCTTC; cdr3_aa: CASSLGLAGLNNEQFF
clone_size: few; v_call: TRBV5-4; j_call: TRBJ2-1; d_call: .; cdr3_nt: TGTGCCAGCAGCTTGGGGGCTGAGCAGTTCTTC; cdr3_aa: CASSLGAEQFF
clone_size: .; v_call: TRBV18; j_call: TRBJ1-1; d_call: TRBD1; cdr3_nt: TGTGCCAGCTTCGGGACAGGGGACACTGAAGCTTTCTTT; cdr3_aa: CASFGTGDTEAFF
clone_size: .; v_call: TRBV5-1; j_call: TRBJ2-5; d_call: TRBD2; cdr3_nt: TGCGCCAGCAGCCCCGTTGGGGCGGGGGGTCAAGAGACCCAGTACTTC; cdr3_aa: CASSPVGAGGQETQYF
clone_size: .; v_call: TRBV28; j_call: TRBJ1-5; d_call: .; cdr3_nt: TGTGCCAGCAGGCGCTTAGTAGGGGGGGACCAGCCCCAGCATTTT; cdr3_aa: CASRRLVGGDQPQHF
clone_size: .; v_call: TRBV28; j_call: TRBJ1-1; d_call: .; cdr3_nt: TGTGCCAGCAGGGAAGAGGGGGAAGTTGCCACTGAAGCTTTCTTT; cdr3_aa: CASREEGEVATEAFF
clone_size: .; v_call: TRBV2; j_call: TRBJ1-5; d_call: .; cdr3_nt: TGTGCCAGCAATCAGGCTTATAGCAATCAGCCCCAGCATTTT; cdr3_aa: CASNQAYSNQPQHF
clone_size: .; v_call: TRBV28; j_call: TRBJ2-7; d_call: TRBD1; cdr3_nt: TGTGCCAGCATTACCAGCCGGGACAGGGACTCCTACGAGCAGTACTTC; cdr3_aa: CASITSRDRDSYEQYF
clone_size: .; v_call: TRBV7-2; j_call: TRBJ1-6; d_call: TRBD1; cdr3_nt: TGTGCCAGCAGCTTCGACAGGGGCTATTCACCCCTCCACTTT; cdr3_aa: CASSFDRGYSPLHF
clone_size: .; v_call: TRBV10-3; j_call: TRBJ2-1; d_call: TRBD1; cdr3_nt: TGTGCCGTGACAGGGGATCCCTACAATGAGCAGTTCTTC; cdr3_aa: CAVTGDPYNEQFF
clone_size: .; v_call: TRBV11-3; j_call: TRBJ2-1; d_call: TRBD2; cdr3_nt: TGTGCCAGCAGCTCGGGGTGGACTAGCGGGGCCTACAATGAGCAGTTCTTC; cdr3_aa: CASSSGWTSGAYNEQFF
clone_size: .; v_call: TRBV7-6; j_call: TRBJ1-3; d_call: TRBD1; cdr3_nt: TGTGCCAGCAGCTTAGCCCGCTTCCGGGACAGGGGAAGGGACACCATATATTTT; cdr3_aa: CASSLARFRDRGRDTIYF
clone_size: .; v_call: TRBV7-9; j_call: TRBJ2-1; d_call: .; cdr3_nt: TGTGCCAGCAGCTTAGGATTCGCGCTTTACAATGAGCAGTTCTTC; cdr3_aa: CASSLGFALYNEQFF
clone_size: .; v_call: TRBV27; j_call: TRBJ1-1; d_call: .; cdr3_nt: TGTGCCAGCAGTTCATCGACAGGTTACACTGAAGCTTTCTTT; cdr3_aa: CASSSSTGYTEAFF
clone_size: .; v_call: TRBV5-1; j_call: TRBJ1-3; d_call: .; cdr3_nt: TGCGCCAGCAGGGCACAGGGTTCTGGAAACACCATATATTTT; cdr3_aa: CASRAQGSGNTIYF
clone_size: .; v_call: TRBV19; j_call: TRBJ1-2; d_call: .; cdr3_nt: TGTGCCAGTAGTATAAGTAAGGGGCCGAGCTATGGCTACACCTTC; cdr3_aa: CASSISKGPSYGYTF
clone_size: medium-sized; v_call: TRBV6-4; j_call: TRBJ2-3; d_call: .; cdr3_nt: TGTGCCAGCAGTGACTCGTTAGACACAGATACGCAGTATTTT; cdr3_aa: CASSDSLDTDTQYF
clone_size: .; v_call: TRBV7-9; j_call: TRBJ2-5; d_call: .; cdr3_nt: TGTGCCAGTGGTCGGGACCAAGAGACCCAGTACTTC; cdr3_aa: CASGRDQETQYF
clone_size: .; v_call: TRBV10-3; j_call: TRBJ1-2; d_call: .; cdr3_nt: TGTGCCATCAGTCCCTCTCTCTATGGCTACACCTTC; cdr3_aa: CAISPSLYGYTF
clone_size: .; v_call: TRBV27; j_call: TRBJ1-1; d_call: .; cdr3_nt: TGTGCCAGCAGTTTAACGCTCGGTAACACTGAAGCTTTCTTT; cdr3_aa: CASSLTLGNTEAFF
clone_size: .; v_call: TRBV6-6; j_call: TRBJ2-2; d_call: TRBD1; cdr3_nt: TGTGCCAGCAGTTACGGGACAGGGAACACCGGGGAGCTGTTTTTT; cdr3_aa: CASSYGTGNTGELFF
clone_size: .; v_call: TRBV30; j_call: TRBJ1-6; d_call: .; cdr3_nt: TGTGCCTGGAGTGGTGGAGTCATTATGAATTCACCCCTCCACTTT; cdr3_aa: CAWSGGVIMNSPLHF
clone_size: .; v_call: TRBV9; j_call: TRBJ1-5; d_call: .; cdr3_nt: TGTGCCAGCAGCAAGCACCGGGACACCAATCAGCCCCAGCATTTT; cdr3_aa: CASSKHRDTNQPQHF
clone_size: .; v_call: TRBV28; j_call: TRBJ2-1; d_call: TRBD1; cdr3_nt: TGTGCCAGCAGTTTAAGCACAGGGGGCAATGAGCAGTTCTTC; cdr3_aa: CASSLSTGGNEQFF
clone_size: .; v_call: TRBV27; j_call: TRBJ2-7; d_call: .; cdr3_nt: TGTGCCAGCAGTTTACGCGGGACCGACTACGAGCAGTACTTC; cdr3_aa: CASSLRGTDYEQYF